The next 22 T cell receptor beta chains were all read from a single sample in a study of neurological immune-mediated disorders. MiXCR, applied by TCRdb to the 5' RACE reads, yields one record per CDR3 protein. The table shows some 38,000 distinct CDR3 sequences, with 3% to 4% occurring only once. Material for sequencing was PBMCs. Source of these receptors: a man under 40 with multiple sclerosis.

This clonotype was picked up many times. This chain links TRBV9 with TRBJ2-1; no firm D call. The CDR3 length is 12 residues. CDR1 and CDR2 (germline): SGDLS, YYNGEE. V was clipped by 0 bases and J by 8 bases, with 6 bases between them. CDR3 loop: CASSVVSDEQFF. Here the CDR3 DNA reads TGTGCCAGCAGCGTAGTGAGTGATGAGCAGTTCTTC.

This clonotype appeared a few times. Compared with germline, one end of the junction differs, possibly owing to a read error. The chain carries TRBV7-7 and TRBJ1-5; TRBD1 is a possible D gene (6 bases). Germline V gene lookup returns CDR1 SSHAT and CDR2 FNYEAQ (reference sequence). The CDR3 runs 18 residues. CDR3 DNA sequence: TGTGCTAGCAGCTTAGCCGTTATCTGCAGGGGAAGCAATCAGCCCCAGCATTTT. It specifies CASSLAVICRGSNQPQHF.

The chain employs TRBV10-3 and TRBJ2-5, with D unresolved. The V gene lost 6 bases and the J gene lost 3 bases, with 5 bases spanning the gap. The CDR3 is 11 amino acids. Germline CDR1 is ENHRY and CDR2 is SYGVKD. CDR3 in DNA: TGTGCCATCAGCGACAAAGAGACCCAGTACTTC. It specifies CAISDKETQYF.

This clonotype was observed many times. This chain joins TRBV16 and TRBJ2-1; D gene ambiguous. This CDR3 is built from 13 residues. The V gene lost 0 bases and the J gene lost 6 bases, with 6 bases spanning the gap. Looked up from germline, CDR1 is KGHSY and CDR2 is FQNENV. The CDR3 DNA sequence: TGTGCCAGCAGCCAATCGGGTATCAATGAGCAGTTCTTC. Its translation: CASSQSGINEQFF.

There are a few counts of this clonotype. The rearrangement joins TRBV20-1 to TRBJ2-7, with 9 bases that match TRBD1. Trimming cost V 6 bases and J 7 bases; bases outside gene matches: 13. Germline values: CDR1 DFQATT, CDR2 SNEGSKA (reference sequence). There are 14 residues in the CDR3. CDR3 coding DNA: TGCAGTGCCGTCTCGGGACAGGGCGTCTGGGAGCAGTACTTC. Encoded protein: CSAVSGQGVWEQYF.

The CDR3 sequence: CASSTSDGSNQPQHF. CDR3 DNA: TGTGCCAGCAGCACCAGTGACGGGAGCAATCAGCCCCAGCATTTT. This chain links TRBV28 with TRBJ1-5; no definite D call. Trimming took 6 bases from V and 1 from J, leaving 13 bases between them. Germline assignment: CDR1 MDHEN and CDR2 SYDVKM. The CDR3 sequence is 15 residues long.

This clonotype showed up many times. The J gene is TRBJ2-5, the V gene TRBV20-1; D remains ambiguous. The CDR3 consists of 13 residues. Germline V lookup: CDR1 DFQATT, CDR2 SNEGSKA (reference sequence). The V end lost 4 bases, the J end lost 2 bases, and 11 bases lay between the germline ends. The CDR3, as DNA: TGCAGTGCTAAAGTCGCAGGACAAGAGACCCAGTACTTC. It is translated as CSAKVAGQETQYF.

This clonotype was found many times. DNA of the CDR3: TGTGCCAGCAGTCTCCTCGGGGGGGTAGAGACCCAGTACTTC. It encodes CASSLLGGVETQYF. The chain recombines TRBV2 with TRBJ2-5, with 8 bases identical to TRBD2. The V and J ends lost 5 bases and 4 bases, in that order; junction bases with no gene match: 6. CDR1 is SNHLY and CDR2 is FYNNEI in the germline V gene. The CDR3 runs 14 residues.

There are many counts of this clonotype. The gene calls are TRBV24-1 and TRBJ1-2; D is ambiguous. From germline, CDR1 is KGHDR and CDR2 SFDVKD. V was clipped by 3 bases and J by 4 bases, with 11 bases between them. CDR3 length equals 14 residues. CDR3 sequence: CATSDSRRAYGYTF. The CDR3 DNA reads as TGTGCCACCAGTGATAGCAGACGTGCCTATGGCTACACCTTC.

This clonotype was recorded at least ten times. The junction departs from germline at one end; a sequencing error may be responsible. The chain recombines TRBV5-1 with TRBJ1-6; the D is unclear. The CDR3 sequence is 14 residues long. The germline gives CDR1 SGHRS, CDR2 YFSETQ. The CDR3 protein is CASSLEPANSPLNF. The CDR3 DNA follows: TGCGCCAGCAGCTTGGAACCAGCAAATTCACCCCTCAACTTT.

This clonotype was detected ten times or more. For the CDR3, the DNA is TGTGCCAGCAGTCCATCAGGGGTACCCTACGAGCAGTACTTC. This translates into CASSPSGVPYEQYF. The rearrangement uses TRBV12-3 or TRBV12-4 and TRBJ2-7, with D possibly TRBD1 on 6 matching bases. Trimming removed 5 bases at V and 2 bases at J, with 13 bases between. This CDR3 is 14 amino acids long.

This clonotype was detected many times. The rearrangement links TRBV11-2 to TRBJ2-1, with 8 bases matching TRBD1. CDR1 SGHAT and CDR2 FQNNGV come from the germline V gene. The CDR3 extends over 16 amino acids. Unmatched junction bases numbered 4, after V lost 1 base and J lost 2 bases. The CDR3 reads CASSLGAGGPYNEQFF. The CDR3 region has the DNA TGTGCCAGCAGCTTAGGGGCAGGGGGCCCCTACAATGAGCAGTTCTTC.

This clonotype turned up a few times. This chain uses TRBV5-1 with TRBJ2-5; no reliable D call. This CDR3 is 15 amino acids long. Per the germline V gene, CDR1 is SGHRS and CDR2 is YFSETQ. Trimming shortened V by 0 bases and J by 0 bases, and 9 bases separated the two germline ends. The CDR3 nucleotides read TGCGCCAGCAGCTTGGGGGCAACTCACCAAGAGACCCAGTACTTC. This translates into CASSLGATHQETQYF.

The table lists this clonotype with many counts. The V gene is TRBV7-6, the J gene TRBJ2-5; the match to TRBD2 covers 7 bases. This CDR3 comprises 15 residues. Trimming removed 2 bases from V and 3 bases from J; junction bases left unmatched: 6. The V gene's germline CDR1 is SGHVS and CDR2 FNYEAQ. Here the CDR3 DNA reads TGTGCCAGCAGCTTATCGGGACTAAGAAAAGAGACCCAGTACTTC. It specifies CASSLSGLRKETQYF.

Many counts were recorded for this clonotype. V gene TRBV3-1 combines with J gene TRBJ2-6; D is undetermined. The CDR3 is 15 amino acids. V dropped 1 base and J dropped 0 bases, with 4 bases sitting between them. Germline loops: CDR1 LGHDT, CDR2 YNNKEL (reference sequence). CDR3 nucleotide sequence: TGTGCCAGCAGCCAAGTTCTCTCTGGGGCCAACGTCCTGACTTTC. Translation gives CASSQVLSGANVLTF.

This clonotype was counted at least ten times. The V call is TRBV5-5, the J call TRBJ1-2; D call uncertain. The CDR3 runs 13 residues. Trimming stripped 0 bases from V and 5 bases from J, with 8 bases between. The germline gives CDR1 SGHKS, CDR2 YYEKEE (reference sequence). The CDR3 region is CASSLAADYGYTF. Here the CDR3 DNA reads TGTGCCAGCAGCTTGGCGGCGGATTATGGCTACACCTTC.

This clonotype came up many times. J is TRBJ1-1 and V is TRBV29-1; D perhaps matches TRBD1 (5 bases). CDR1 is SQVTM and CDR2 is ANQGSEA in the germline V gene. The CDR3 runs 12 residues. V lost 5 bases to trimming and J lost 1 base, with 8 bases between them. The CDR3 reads CSVSQGNTEAFF. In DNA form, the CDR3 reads TGCAGCGTTAGTCAGGGGAACACTGAAGCTTTCTTT.

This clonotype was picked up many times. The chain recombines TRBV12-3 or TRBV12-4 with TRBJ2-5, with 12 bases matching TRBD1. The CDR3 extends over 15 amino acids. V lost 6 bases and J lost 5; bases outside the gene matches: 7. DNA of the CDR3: TGTGCCAGCAGACCGGGACAGGGGGCGATTGAGACCCAGTACTTC. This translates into CASRPGQGAIETQYF.

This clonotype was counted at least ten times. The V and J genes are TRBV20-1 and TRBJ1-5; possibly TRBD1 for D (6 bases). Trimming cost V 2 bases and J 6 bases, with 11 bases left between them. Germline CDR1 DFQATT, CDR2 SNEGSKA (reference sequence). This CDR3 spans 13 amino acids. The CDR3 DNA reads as TGCAGTGCTAGAAGGGGGGGGTTTCAGCCCCAGCATTTT. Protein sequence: CSARRGGFQPQHF.

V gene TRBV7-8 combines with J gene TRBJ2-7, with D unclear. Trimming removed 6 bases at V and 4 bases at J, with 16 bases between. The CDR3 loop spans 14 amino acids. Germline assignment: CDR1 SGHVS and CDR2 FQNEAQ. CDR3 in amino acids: CASSSASPGYEQYF. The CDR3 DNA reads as TGTGCCAGCAGTTCTGCATCCCCCGGGTACGAGCAGTACTTC.

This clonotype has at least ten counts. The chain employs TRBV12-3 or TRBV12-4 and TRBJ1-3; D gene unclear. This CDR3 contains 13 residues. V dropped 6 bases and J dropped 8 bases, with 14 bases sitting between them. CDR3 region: CASRPGVTDTIYF. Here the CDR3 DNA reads TGTGCCAGCAGACCCGGGGTGACGGACACCATATATTTT.

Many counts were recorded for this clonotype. The CDR3 sequence: CSAESGTNQNYEQYF. DNA of the CDR3: TGCAGTGCCGAAAGCGGGACAAACCAAAACTACGAGCAGTACTTC. The V gene is TRBV20-1, the J gene TRBJ2-7; D possibly corresponds to TRBD2 (7 bases). The CDR3 sequence is 15 residues long. Between the trimmed V and J ends, which lost 6 bases and 3 bases, there was a span of 21 bases. The germline V gene encodes CDR1 DFQATT and CDR2 SNEGSKA (reference sequence).